These T cell receptor beta chains were read from a single sample in a study of T cell responses to AZD1222 COVID-19 vaccine. This table comes from immunoSEQ multiplex PCR, and its TCRdb copy is limited to in-frame clones, with some not included. Among around 180,000 clones listed, 85% to 90% were seen once. The sample here was peripheral blood, taken on day 0 of AZD1222 vaccination. These receptors all come from an adult in good health. Both conserved end residues are part of each CDR3. The order of the fields is J gene, V gene, clone size, D gene, CDR3 protein, CDR3 DNA. D genes are given only for firm matches. The size field is filled for only some rows; it gives once, few, many or a size class.

J: TRBJ2-7
V: TRBV2
size: .
D: TRBD1
CDR3: CASIWDRGSYEQYF
DNA: TGTGCCAGCATTTGGGACAGGGGGTCCTACGAGCAGTACTTC

J: TRBJ2-4
V: TRBV5-5
size: .
D: TRBD2
CDR3: CASSLVSGGTKNIQYF
DNA: TGTGCCAGCAGCTTGGTGAGCGGGGGAACCAAAAACATTCAGTACTTC

J: TRBJ1-1
V: TRBV19
size: .
D: .
CDR3: CASSSNNRALGAFF
DNA: TGTGCCAGTAGTAGTAATAACAGGGCTCTCGGAGCTTTCTTT

J: TRBJ1-4
V: TRBV5-1
size: .
D: TRBD1
CDR3: CASSSNPGQKNEKLFF
DNA: TGCGCCAGCAGCTCCAACCCGGGACAGAAAAATGAAAAACTGTTTTTT

J: TRBJ1-2
V: TRBV21-1
size: .
D: .
CDR3: CASSKFYRVPGYGYTF
DNA: TGTGCCAGCAGCAAGTTTTACAGGGTTCCCGGCTATGGCTACACCTTC

J: TRBJ2-5
V: TRBV29-1
size: .
D: TRBD1
CDR3: CSVEDLRQGARETQYF
DNA: TGCAGCGTTGAAGATTTGCGGCAGGGGGCCAGGGAGACCCAGTACTTC

J: TRBJ1-1
V: TRBV15
size: .
D: .
CDR3: CATSALGENTEAFF
DNA: TGTGCCACCAGCGCGCTCGGCGAGAACACTGAAGCTTTCTTT

J: TRBJ1-2
V: TRBV2
size: few
D: .
CDR3: CASSEAPVAGYGYTF
DNA: TGTGCCAGCAGTGAAGCGCCTGTGGCAGGCTATGGCTACACCTTC

J: TRBJ2-7
V: TRBV12-5
size: .
D: TRBD1
CDR3: CASGSPPPRTGRRESPSYEQYF
DNA: TGTGCTAGTGGTTCCCCCCCGCCTCGGACAGGACGCAGGGAAAGCCCCTCCTACGAGCAGTACTTC

J: TRBJ1-3
V: TRBV12-3/TRBV12-4
size: .
D: .
CDR3: CASSPEGYTIYF
DNA: TGTGCCAGCAGTCCAGAAGGGTACACCATATATTTT

J: TRBJ2-1
V: TRBV6-4
size: .
D: .
CDR3: CASSDWGPVHGEQFF
DNA: TGTGCCAGCAGTGACTGGGGGCCGGTACATGGTGAGCAGTTCTTC

J: TRBJ1-2
V: TRBV27
size: once
D: .
CDR3: CASSFGYTF
DNA: TGTGCCAGCAGTTTTGGCTACACCTTC

J: TRBJ1-4
V: TRBV4-2
size: .
D: .
CDR3: CASSPLGAGKKLFF
DNA: TGTGCCAGCAGCCCTCTTGGGGCCGGGAAAAAACTGTTTTTT

J: TRBJ1-5
V: TRBV7-3
size: .
D: .
CDR3: CASSPGAGPNQPQHF
DNA: TGTGCCAGCAGCCCCGGGGCAGGACCTAATCAGCCCCAGCATTTT

J: TRBJ2-7
V: TRBV12-3/TRBV12-4
size: .
D: TRBD1
CDR3: CASSRDSIYEQYF
DNA: TGTGCCAGCAGTAGGGACAGCATCTACGAGCAGTACTTC

J: TRBJ2-3
V: TRBV28
size: once
D: TRBD2
CDR3: CASSNPALSGGTDF
DNA: TGTGCCAGCAGTAACCCTGCCCTTAGCGGGGGGACCGATTTT

J: TRBJ2-5
V: TRBV6-5
size: .
D: .
CDR3: CASSRETQYF
DNA: TGTGCCAGCAGTCGGGAGACCCAGTACTTC

J: TRBJ1-6
V: TRBV5-6
size: .
D: TRBD1
CDR3: CASSYRGWGSYNSPLHF
DNA: TGTGCCAGCAGCTACAGGGGATGGGGCTCCTATAATTCACCCCTCCACTTT

J: TRBJ1-4
V: TRBV4-3
size: .
D: TRBD1
CDR3: CASSQDGTDREKLFF
DNA: TGCGCCAGCAGCCAAGATGGGACAGATAGGGAAAAACTGTTTTTT

J: TRBJ2-1
V: TRBV7-8
size: .
D: TRBD2
CDR3: CASSILTSGASNEQFF
DNA: TGTGCCAGCAGCATCTTAACTAGCGGGGCCTCTAATGAGCAGTTCTTC

J: TRBJ1-2
V: TRBV2
size: .
D: .
CDR3: CASSVGILGGYTF
DNA: TGTGCCAGCAGTGTTGGAATCCTTGGAGGCTACACCTTC

J: TRBJ1-1
V: TRBV6-5
size: few
D: .
CDR3: CASKLGSINTEAFF
DNA: TGTGCCAGCAAACTCGGCAGCATTAACACTGAAGCTTTCTTT

J: TRBJ1-2
V: TRBV29-1
size: .
D: TRBD1
CDR3: CSARDSLTYGYTF
DNA: TGCAGCGCCCGGGACAGTCTGACCTATGGCTACACCTTC

J: TRBJ1-1
V: TRBV9
size: once
D: .
CDR3: CASTLGGTHTEAFF
DNA: TGTGCCAGCACCTTGGGGGGGACGCACACTGAAGCTTTCTTT

J: TRBJ1-2
V: TRBV12-3/TRBV12-4
size: .
D: .
CDR3: CASSLEQYGYTF
DNA: TGTGCCAGCAGTTTAGAACAGTACGGCTACACCTTC

J: TRBJ2-7
V: TRBV5-1
size: .
D: TRBD1
CDR3: CASRAGTGGHEQYF
DNA: TGCGCCAGCAGGGCCGGGACAGGGGGCCACGAGCAGTACTTC

J: TRBJ2-5
V: TRBV11-1
size: once
D: .
CDR3: CASSGGGWGLWETQYF
DNA: TGTGCCAGCAGCGGAGGGGGTTGGGGTTTGTGGGAGACCCAGTACTTC

J: TRBJ1-4
V: TRBV4-1
size: .
D: .
CDR3: CASSQVGGEKLFF
DNA: TGCGCCAGCAGCCAAGTCGGAGGTGAAAAACTGTTTTTT

J: TRBJ1-1
V: TRBV3-1/TRBV3-2
size: .
D: .
CDR3: CASSHEQGIAEAFF
DNA: TGTGCCAGCAGCCATGAACAGGGTATCGCTGAAGCTTTCTTT

J: TRBJ2-2
V: TRBV9
size: .
D: .
CDR3: CASSVARPGQPNTGELFF
DNA: TGTGCCAGCAGCGTAGCCCGGCCAGGACAGCCGAACACCGGGGAGCTGTTTTTT

J: TRBJ1-3
V: TRBV6-1
size: .
D: .
CDR3: CASSEGRLSSGNTIYF
DNA: TGTGCCAGCAGTGAGGGACGGCTTAGCTCTGGAAACACCATATATTTT

J: TRBJ1-1
V: TRBV27
size: .
D: .
CDR3: CASSLTGTGTEAFF
DNA: TGTGCCAGCAGTTTAACAGGGACGGGGACTGAAGCTTTCTTT

J: TRBJ2-3
V: TRBV24-1
size: .
D: TRBD2
CDR3: CATSDKTSGGASDTQYF
DNA: TGTGCCACCAGTGACAAAACTAGCGGGGGGGCGTCAGATACGCAGTATTTT

J: TRBJ1-1
V: TRBV11-2
size: .
D: TRBD1
CDR3: CASSSRDSRRFTEAFF
DNA: TGTGCCAGCAGCTCCCGGGACAGCAGAAGGTTCACTGAAGCTTTCTTT

J: TRBJ2-2
V: TRBV13
size: .
D: .
CDR3: CASSLVGGAGELFF
DNA: TGTGCCAGCAGCTTAGTCGGTGGGGCCGGGGAGCTGTTTTTT

J: TRBJ1-4
V: TRBV5-1
size: .
D: .
CDR3: CASKGSTTNEKLFF
DNA: TGCGCCAGCAAAGGCTCTACAACTAATGAAAAACTGTTTTTT

J: TRBJ2-1
V: TRBV7-2
size: .
D: TRBD2
CDR3: CASSLVSGGNEQFF
DNA: TGTGCCAGCAGCTTAGTTAGCGGGGGCAATGAGCAGTTCTTC

J: TRBJ1-5
V: TRBV7-8
size: .
D: TRBD1
CDR3: CASSLDLTGAGNQPQHF
DNA: TGTGCCAGCAGCCTAGATTTGACAGGGGCTGGCAATCAGCCCCAGCATTTT

J: TRBJ2-2
V: TRBV19
size: .
D: TRBD1
CDR3: CASRPDRAVTGELFF
DNA: TGTGCCAGTAGACCGGACAGGGCGGTGACCGGGGAGCTGTTTTTT

J: TRBJ1-1
V: TRBV14
size: .
D: .
CDR3: CASSQEGWASEYTEAFF
DNA: TGTGCCAGCAGCCAAGAAGGTTGGGCAAGCGAGTACACTGAAGCTTTCTTT

J: TRBJ2-5
V: TRBV28
size: .
D: .
CDR3: CASSSLTPRIQETQYF
DNA: TGTGCCAGCAGTTCCCTAACCCCTAGGATCCAAGAGACCCAGTACTTC

J: TRBJ1-5
V: TRBV15
size: .
D: .
CDR3: CATSRDYSNQPQHF
DNA: TGTGCCACCAGCAGAGACTATAGCAATCAGCCCCAGCATTTT

J: TRBJ2-2
V: TRBV7-3
size: .
D: TRBD1
CDR3: CASSDHTGVGGELFF
DNA: TGTGCCAGCAGCGATCACACAGGGGTTGGCGGGGAGCTGTTTTTT

J: TRBJ2-1
V: TRBV2
size: once
D: TRBD2
CDR3: CASSGGTSPNEQFF
DNA: TGTGCCAGCAGTGGAGGGACTAGTCCAAATGAGCAGTTCTTC

J: TRBJ2-5
V: TRBV24-1
size: .
D: TRBD2
CDR3: CATSGFPSGGAGTETQYF
DNA: TGTGCCACCAGTGGTTTCCCCTCTGGGGGAGCGGGGACGGAGACCCAGTACTTC

J: TRBJ2-7
V: TRBV6-5
size: .
D: .
CDR3: CASKGDTLYEQYF
DNA: TGTGCCAGCAAGGGGGACACTCTCTACGAGCAGTACTTC

J: TRBJ1-5
V: TRBV18
size: .
D: TRBD1
CDR3: CASSLPGTGHQPQHF
DNA: TGTGCCAGCTCACTTCCCGGGACAGGGCATCAGCCCCAGCATTTT

J: TRBJ1-2
V: TRBV3-1/TRBV3-2
size: .
D: .
CDR3: CASSQLSIDGYYGYTF
DNA: TGTGCCAGCAGCCAATTAAGCATCGACGGGTACTATGGCTACACCTTC

J: TRBJ2-7
V: TRBV2
size: .
D: TRBD1
CDR3: CASSVPGQGEVEQYF
DNA: TGTGCCAGCAGTGTCCCGGGACAGGGGGAGGTTGAGCAGTACTTC

J: TRBJ2-3
V: TRBV24-1
size: .
D: TRBD1
CDR3: CATQRTGGGTDTQYF
DNA: TGTGCCACTCAACGGACAGGGGGCGGGACAGATACGCAGTATTTT

J: TRBJ1-2
V: TRBV4-3
size: .
D: .
CDR3: CASSQDEDRVYGYTF
DNA: TGCGCCAGCAGCCAAGATGAGGACAGAGTCTATGGCTACACCTTC

J: TRBJ1-1
V: TRBV20-1
size: .
D: .
CDR3: CRKEGGTEAFF
DNA: TGCAGGAAAGAGGGGGGGACTGAAGCTTTCTTT

J: TRBJ2-7
V: TRBV5-1
size: .
D: .
CDR3: CASSQNSGSPGEQYF
DNA: TGCGCCAGCAGCCAGAATTCCGGGAGCCCGGGGGAGCAGTACTTC